The 22 T cell receptor beta chains below all came from one sample that was sequenced in a study of blood T cell repertoires in COVID-19. Here immunoSEQ multiplex PCR was the method, and the copy in TCRdb shows in-frame clones only, minus some. The data contain approximately 190,000 clones, less than 85% of them singletons. Sequenced input: PBMCs or T cells enriched from blood (not recorded which). These receptors were taken from a woman aged 55-69 years with acute COVID-19.

The chain recombines TRBV7-2 with TRBJ1-2, with 7 nucleotides matching TRBD1. Germline CDR1 is SGHTA and CDR2 is FQGNSA. The CDR3 is 16 amino acids. V gave up 2 bases and J gave up 7 bases; unmatched junction bases: 13. The CDR3 loop reads CASSLRSRYRGGGYTF. CDR3 coding DNA: TGTGCCAGCAGCTTACGATCCCGATACAGGGGTGGTGGCTACACCTTC. The full variable domain, in which reference TRBV7-2 and TRBJ1-2 provide the parts outside the CDR3, is GAGVSQSPSNKVTEKGKDVELRCDPISGHTALYWYRQSLGQGLEFLIYFQGNSAPDKSGLPSDRFSAERTGGSVSTLTIQRTQQEDSAVYLCASSLRSRYRGGGYTFGSGTRLTVV.

The chain couples TRBV18 to TRBJ1-2; TRBD1 matches at 9 bases. Germline assignment: CDR1 KGHSH and CDR2 LQKENI. V shed 10 bases and J 4 bases; nucleotides not matched to a gene: 7. The CDR3 loop spans 13 amino acids. CDR3 DNA sequence: TGTGCCACGACCCGGGGACAGGGCTATGGCTACACCTTC. The encoded protein is CATTRGQGYGYTF.

The chain uses TRBV14 and TRBJ2-3; the match to TRBD2 covers 14 bases. From germline, CDR1 is SGHDN and CDR2 FVKESK. The CDR3 has 17 residues. The V segment lost 2 bases and the J segment 5 bases; nucleotides outside the gene matches: 6. CDR3 bases: TGTGCCAGCAGCCAAACGACTAGCGGGGGGGCCTTAGATACGCAGTATTTT. Its translation: CASSQTTSGGALDTQYF.

V and J are TRBV3-1 (or the pseudogene TRBV3-2) and TRBJ2-7, with TRBD2 identical over 10 bases. Per germline, CDR1 LGHDT and CDR2 YNNKEL (reference sequence). The CDR3 extends over 15 amino acids. With 4 bases clipped from V and 0 bases from J, the junction kept 3 bases outside the gene matches. CDR3 loop: CASSPAGGSSYEQYF. In nucleotides, the CDR3 is TGTGCCAGCAGCCCAGCGGGAGGGAGCTCCTACGAGCAGTACTTC.

The CDR3 spells CASSLPTDRSYEQYV. CDR3 DNA: TGTGCCAGCAGCCTACCCACTGACAGATCCTACGAGCAGTACGTC. The rearrangement uses TRBV3-1 (or the pseudogene TRBV3-2) and TRBJ2-7, with a possible D match to TRBD1 (5 bases). The V gene's germline CDR1 is LGHDT and CDR2 YNNKEL (reference sequence). The CDR3 totals 15 residues. V dropped 4 bases and J dropped 1 base, with 14 bases sitting between them.

The chain joins TRBV5-6 to TRBJ2-7; D is uncertain. Germline V gives CDR1 SGHDT, CDR2 YYEEEE. The ends were cut back, 5 bases at V and 2 bases at J, with 20 bases in the middle. The CDR3 consists of 16 residues. Written as DNA, the CDR3 is TGTGCCAGCAGTCTTGACTCCCAGTCCCGGGCCTACGAGCAGTACTTC. Residues: CASSLDSQSRAYEQYF. Looking up the rest from reference TRBV5-6 and TRBJ2-7 gives the full variable domain: DAGVTQSPTHLIKTRGQQVTLRCSPKSGHDTVSWYQQALGQGPQFIFQYYEEEERQRGNFPDRFSGHQFPNYSSELNVNALLLGDSALYLCASSLDSQSRAYEQYFGPGTRLTVT.

With respect to this clone: The identical CDR3 is also encoded by other nucleotide sequences in the sample. The V and J genes are TRBV7-9 and TRBJ1-5; no clear D. Germline V lookup: CDR1 SEHNR, CDR2 FQNEAQ (reference sequence). The V gene lost 1 base and the J gene lost 3 bases, with 7 bases spanning the gap. The CDR3 is 14 amino acids. The CDR3 reads CASSLGQPNQPQHF. The CDR3 region has the DNA TGTGCCAGCAGCTTAGGACAACCCAATCAGCCCCAGCATTTT.

The gene calls are TRBV7-2 and TRBJ1-1, with D possibly being TRBD1 (5 bases). Per germline, CDR1 SGHTA and CDR2 FQGNSA. There are 15 residues in the CDR3. Trimming left V 5 bases short and J 0 bases short, with 13 bases between. CDR3 amino acids: CASSPAGGMNTEAFF. CDR3 coding DNA: TGTGCCAGCAGCCCAGCGGGGGGGATGAACACTGAAGCTTTCTTT.

The gene calls are TRBV5-8 and TRBJ2-5, with D hard to call. Trimming removed 0 bases at V and 1 base at J, with 10 bases between. Germline V lookup: CDR1 SGHTS, CDR2 YDEGEE. This CDR3 has 15 amino acids. The CDR3: CASSLVWQVQETQYF. The DNA for the CDR3 is TGTGCCAGCAGCTTGGTTTGGCAGGTCCAAGAGACCCAGTACTTC.

The V call is TRBV7-2, the J call TRBJ1-5; TRBD1 agrees at 9 bases. Germline V gene lookup returns CDR1 SGHTA and CDR2 FQGNSA. V shed 6 bases, J shed 8 bases, and the junction held 8 bases outside the gene matches. This CDR3 comprises 14 residues. The CDR3 here is CASSSGTGIKPQHF. The CDR3 DNA follows: TGTGCCAGCAGTTCCGGGACAGGGATCAAGCCCCAGCATTTT.

This chain joins TRBV18 and TRBJ1-2, with TRBD1 matching over 7 bases. The trim removed 5 bases at V and 0 bases at J, leaving 6 bases unmatched. Germline assignment: CDR1 KGHSH and CDR2 LQKENI. There are 15 residues in the CDR3. Here the CDR3 DNA reads TGTGCCAGCTCAGCGGGGACAGCCACTAACTATGGCTACACCTTC. It codes for CASSAGTATNYGYTF.

The CDR3 region is CASSLAGTVNTEAFF. The CDR3 region has the DNA TGCGCCAGCAGCTTGGCCGGGACAGTAAACACTGAAGCTTTCTTT. The rearrangement uses TRBV5-1 and TRBJ1-1; TRBD1 agrees at 7 bases. CDR3 length equals 15 residues. Trimming took 0 bases from V and 2 from J; bases not matched to a gene: 4. The germline V gene has CDR1 SGHRS and CDR2 YFSETQ.

This rearrangement joins TRBV5-1 to TRBJ2-3; 11 bases agree with TRBD2. The germline V gene has CDR1 SGHRS and CDR2 YFSETQ. This CDR3 comprises 17 residues. V shed 7 bases and J 6 bases; nucleotides not matched to a gene: 16. CDR3 in amino acids: CASSPGASGGRWDTQYF. CDR3 DNA sequence: TGCGCCAGCTCCCCCGGAGCTAGCGGGGGGAGATGGGATACGCAGTATTTT. The full variable domain, in which reference TRBV5-1 and TRBJ2-3 provide the parts outside the CDR3, is KAGVTQTPRYLIKTRGQQVTLSCSPISGHRSVSWYQQTPGQGLQFLFEYFSETQRNKGNFPGRFSGRQFSNSRSEMNVSTLELGDSALYLCASSPGASGGRWDTQYFGPGTRLTVL.

To note about this clone: This specimen includes other DNA sequences encoding the same CDR3. This sequence joins TRBV4-3 and TRBJ2-2; possible D gene TRBD2, 5 bases. The CDR3 is 15 residues long. Trimming left V 4 bases short and J 7 bases short, with 16 bases between. The germline V gene has CDR1 LGHNA and CDR2 YSLEER. The CDR3 DNA reads as TGCGCCAGCAGCCGCCTAGGACTGCACAGCGGGGAGCTGTTTTTT. Translating gives CASSRLGLHSGELFF.

This clone was counted only a few times. The chain joins TRBV7-2 to TRBJ1-6; 8 nucleotides line up with TRBD1. V shed 4 bases and J 9 bases; nucleotides not matched to a gene: 8. CDR3 length: 15 amino acids. Germline CDR1 is SGHTA and CDR2 is FQGNSA. The CDR3 is CASSSGTGFFSPLHF. The CDR3, as DNA: TGTGCCAGCAGCTCCGGGACAGGCTTTTTTTCACCCCTCCACTTT.

The chain uses TRBV2 and TRBJ2-1; D gene uncertain. The CDR3 has 14 amino acids. Germline V CDR1 and CDR2: SNHLY, FYNNEI. V lost 3 bases, J lost 0 bases, and 6 bases lay in between. The CDR3 region has the DNA TGTGCCAGCAGTGAGGAGACCTCCTACAATGAGCAGTTCTTC. Its protein is CASSEETSYNEQFF.

This clone has a single count. The genes are TRBV5-1 and TRBJ2-6; tentatively, D is TRBD1 (6 bases). The V end lost 0 bases, the J end lost 0 bases, and 16 bases lay between the germline ends. The germline V gene has CDR1 SGHRS and CDR2 YFSETQ. The CDR3 loop spans 19 amino acids. The CDR3 loop reads CASSLAPAGTYSGANVLTF. The DNA of the CDR3 is TGCGCCAGCAGCTTGGCTCCGGCAGGGACATACTCTGGGGCCAACGTCCTGACTTTC.

The chain is built from TRBV10-3 and TRBJ1-1, with 9 bases lining up with TRBD1. The CDR3 is 16 amino acids. V dropped 6 bases and J dropped 0; count of bases not matched to a gene: 8. CDR1 is ENHRY, CDR2 SYGVKD, per germline. CDR3 residues: CAISDRDRALNTEAFF. The CDR3 DNA reads as TGTGCCATCAGCGACCGGGACAGGGCCTTGAACACTGAAGCTTTCTTT.

This sequence joins TRBV7-2 and TRBJ1-1; the match to TRBD1 covers 8 bases. Losses at the gene ends were 3 bases for V and 5 bases for J; bases not matched to a gene: 2. This CDR3 contains 13 residues. The germline V gene encodes CDR1 SGHTA and CDR2 FQGNSA. CDR3 sequence (DNA): TGTGCCAGCAGCTTTCAGGGGGCGACTGAAGCTTTCTTT. This translates into CASSFQGATEAFF.

This clone was seen repeatedly, ten times or more. CDR3 residues: CASSFQGQGFGNTIYF. CDR3 nucleotides: TGTGCCAGCAGTTTCCAGGGACAGGGATTTGGAAACACCATATATTTT. The chain links TRBV28 to TRBJ1-3, with 9 bases identical to TRBD1. V shed 3 bases, J shed 3 bases, and the junction held 6 bases outside the gene matches. The CDR3 spans 16 residues. Germline CDR1 reads MDHEN; CDR2 reads SYDVKM.

The chain links TRBV5-8 to TRBJ2-7, with TRBD2 as a possible D gene (5 bases). Trimming pared 2 bases from V and 2 bases from J, leaving 8 bases between. The CDR3 is 13 amino acids. Germline V gene sequence: CDR1 SGHTS, CDR2 YDEGEE. The CDR3 spells CASSFPGTYEQYF. The CDR3, as DNA: TGTGCCAGCAGCTTTCCCGGGACCTACGAGCAGTACTTC.

The rearrangement uses TRBV7-2 and TRBJ2-1; 7 positions agree with TRBD2. The germline V gene has CDR1 SGHTA and CDR2 FQGNSA. V shed 0 bases and J 2 bases; nucleotides not matched to a gene: 4. The CDR3 totals 16 residues. The CDR3 sequence is CASSLAQSGAYNEQFF. The CDR3, as DNA: TGTGCCAGCAGCTTAGCCCAGAGCGGGGCCTACAATGAGCAGTTCTTC.